This TCR beta chain comes out of a study of blood T cell repertoires in COVID-19. At the level of the study: Samples taken during acute and convalescent COVID-19 were collected in the United States, Italy and Spain. Nucleic acid was either cDNA or gDNA, and it came from T cells, B-cell-depleted T cells, or PBMCs.

Original analysis: Amplification of reference gene primers provided the estimated nucleated cell counts. The method was immunoSEQ multiplex PCR; TCRdb's version includes in-frame clones alone and lacks a portion of them. The V and J calls and clone size are taken from that table; D and trimming were inferred from the DNA. Of 29,000 or so clones listed, approximately 80% were seen once; the top ten hold approximately 47%. V was pared by 6 bases and J by 0 bases, with 6 bases between. Germline loops: CDR1 SNHLY, CDR2 FYNNEI. This CDR3 comprises 14 residues. What was sequenced was peripheral blood. The V gene is TRBV2, the J gene TRBJ1-6, with TRBD1 as a possible D gene (5 bases). This clonotype originated in a woman aged 70 to 79 with acute or convalescent COVID-19. CDR3: CASRGGSYNSPLHF. CDR3 DNA: TGTGCCAGCAGGGGGGGCTCCTATAATTCACCCCTCCACTTT.